This T cell receptor beta chain stems from a study of blood T cell repertoires in COVID-19. Study-wide background: Sites in the United States, Italy and Spain provided acute and convalescent COVID-19 samples. PBMCs, B-cell-depleted T cells, or T cells were the source of the cDNA or gDNA that made up the material.

In the authors' workflow: Estimates of nucleated cell counts were drawn from the amplification of reference gene primers. Libraries were prepared by immunoSEQ multiplex PCR; TCRdb keeps only in-frame clonotypes and omits some of them. That table is the source of V, J and clone size, and D and trimming were worked out from the DNA. The data hold 250,000 to 350,000 clones, with roughly 90% observed a single time. V dropped 1 base and J dropped 7; count of bases not matched to a gene: 5. The CDR3 runs 15 residues. Germline lookup yields CDR1 LNHNV and CDR2 YYDKDF (reference sequence). On this clone itself: Different DNA sequences within this sample yield the same CDR3.

The chain carries TRBV15 and TRBJ1-4; 8 bases match TRBD1. The sequenced sample consisted of peripheral blood. The TCR comes from a woman aged 45 to 65 with active or convalescent COVID-19. CDR3 amino acids: CATSRGQGSGEKLFF. For the CDR3, the DNA is TGTGCCACCAGCAGAGGACAGGGGTCTGGTGAAAAACTGTTTTTT.